One and the same sample provided the 26 T cell receptor beta chains below, sequenced in a study of shared T cell receptors in the human thymus. TCRdb keeps only in-frame clones here, not all; method: immunoSEQ multiplex PCR. The table includes some 400,000 clones, over 90% detected once. Sequenced: thymocytes. These receptors all come from a human donor.

This clone was recorded once. The chain is built from TRBV30 and TRBJ2-2, with D perhaps assigned TRBD1 or TRBD2 (5 bases each). V gave up 5 bases and J gave up 4 bases, with 23 bases separating them. CDR1 and CDR2 from the germline V gene are GTSNPN and SVGIG (reference sequence). This CDR3 spans 17 amino acids. CDR3 loop: CAWGKQAGKPSTGELFF. As DNA, the CDR3 is TGTGCCTGGGGCAAACAGGCGGGTAAGCCCTCCACCGGGGAGCTGTTTTTT.

The chain links TRBV29-1 to TRBJ2-7; perhaps TRBD2 as D (5 bases). The V gene's germline CDR1 is SQVTM and CDR2 ANQGSEA. CDR3 length equals 13 residues. V was cut by 4 bases and J by 0 bases, with 10 bases left in between. In DNA form, the CDR3 reads TGCAGCGTTGGCGGAGGCCACTCCTACGAGCAGTACTTC. Translated, it gives CSVGGGHSYEQYF.

The chain has TRBV6-6 and TRBJ2-7, with 7 positions matching TRBD2. This CDR3 contains 15 residues. The V and J ends lost 4 bases and 3 bases, in that order; junction bases with no gene match: 9. CDR1 and CDR2 (germline): MNHNY, SVGAGI (reference sequence). CDR3 residues: CASSLTGGGVYEQYF. Here the CDR3 DNA reads TGTGCCAGCAGTTTGACTGGGGGAGGGGTCTACGAGCAGTACTTC.

V gene TRBV5-1 combines with J gene TRBJ1-2; TRBD1 matches 11 bases. This CDR3 region has 15 residues. Trimming cost V 1 base and J 4 bases; bases outside gene matches: 3. Germline-derived CDR1 and CDR2 are SGHRS and YFSETQ. The CDR3 nucleotides are TGCGCCAGCAGCTTGCTGGGACAGGGGGGCTATGGCTACACCTTC. This encodes CASSLLGQGGYGYTF.

The genes are TRBV30 and TRBJ2-7; possibly TRBD1 for D (5 bases). The CDR3 is 14 amino acids. The V end was cut by 5 bases, the J end by 2 bases, with 16 bases between. The germline V gene encodes CDR1 GTSNPN and CDR2 SVGIG (reference sequence). CDR3 in amino acids: CAWAKQVLPYEQYF. The CDR3 DNA sequence: TGTGCCTGGGCTAAACAGGTCCTACCCTACGAGCAGTACTTC.

The chain uses TRBV4-3 and TRBJ1-1; D perhaps matches TRBD1 (6 bases). The CDR3 spans 15 residues. Trimming took off 0 bases at V and 4 bases at J, with 12 bases between the two ends. Germline V lookup: CDR1 LGHNA, CDR2 YSLEER. The CDR3 DNA follows: TGCGCCAGCAGCCAAGACGGAGGGGGGACCACTGAAGCTTTCTTT. Amino acid sequence: CASSQDGGGTTEAFF.

This chain uses TRBV18 with TRBJ2-3; tentatively, D is TRBD2 (5 bases). The CDR3 is 13 amino acids. Germline-derived CDR1 and CDR2 are KGHSH and LQKENI. Trimming removed 3 bases at V and 1 base at J, with 5 bases between. The CDR3 DNA is TGTGCCAGCTCACCGAGGGGCACAGATACGCAGTATTTT. This translates into CASSPRGTDTQYF.

The chain combines TRBV19 with TRBJ1-1, with D tentatively TRBD1 (5 bases). The germline gives CDR1 LNHDA, CDR2 SQIVND (reference sequence). V lost 4 bases to trimming and J lost 9 bases, with 12 bases between them. CDR3 length: 12 amino acids. The CDR3 loop reads CASSKGRDQAFF. The CDR3 bases are TGTGCCAGTAGTAAGGGCCGGGACCAAGCTTTCTTT.

The chain recombines TRBV6-6 with TRBJ2-2, with TRBD1 matching over 7 bases. Germline CDR1 reads MNHNY; CDR2 reads SVGAGI (reference sequence). The CDR3 runs to 15 residues. Trimming removed 6 bases from V and 4 bases from J; junction bases left unmatched: 8. The CDR3 DNA follows: TGTGCCAGCAGAAAAATTCCAGGGGGCACCGGGGAGCTGTTTTTT. Translation: CASRKIPGGTGELFF.

V is TRBV6-5 and J is TRBJ1-4, with a weak D call TRBD1 (5 bases). Trimming removed 6 bases at V and 2 bases at J, with 13 bases between. This CDR3 contains 15 residues. CDR1 is MNHEY and CDR2 is SVGAGI in the germline V gene. CDR3 in DNA: TGTGCCAGCAGCGGAGGCTGGGGGACTAATGAAAAACTGTTTTTT. Translated, it gives CASSGGWGTNEKLFF.

This clone appeared once. This sequence joins TRBV6-6 and TRBJ2-3, with D maybe TRBD2 (5 bases). The CDR3 has 15 residues. Germline V gene lookup returns CDR1 MNHNY and CDR2 SVGAGI (reference sequence). Trimming removed 1 base from V and 5 bases from J, with 13 bases in between. This CDR3 reads CASSYFRPGIDTQYF. The CDR3 DNA sequence: TGTGCCAGCAGTTACTTCCGGCCGGGAATAGATACGCAGTATTTT.

This chain connects TRBV29-1 to TRBJ2-3, with D maybe TRBD1 (5 bases). The V end lost 7 bases, the J end lost 6 bases, and 17 bases lay between the germline ends. Germline V gene lookup returns CDR1 SQVTM and CDR2 ANQGSEA. CDR3 length equals 13 residues. DNA of the CDR3: TGCAGCGCGCGACGTACCCCAGGGGATACGCAGTATTTT. Translating it yields CSARRTPGDTQYF.

This chain uses TRBV7-6 with TRBJ2-7, with 13 positions matching TRBD2. V lost 5 bases, J lost 7 bases, and 14 bases stayed unmatched. Germline V lookup: CDR1 SGHVS, CDR2 FNYEAQ. The CDR3 runs 17 residues. CDR3 loop: CASSPGTSGDGTAEQYF. CDR3 sequence (DNA): TGTGCCAGCAGCCCCGGGACTAGCGGGGACGGGACGGCTGAGCAGTACTTC.

V gene TRBV27 combines with J gene TRBJ2-2; perhaps TRBD2 as D (5 bases). V was shortened by 2 bases and J by 4 bases, with 8 bases between the two germline ends. This CDR3 is 14 amino acids long. CDR1 is MNHEY, CDR2 SMNVEV, per germline (reference sequence). The CDR3 DNA reads as TGTGCCAGCAGTTTACTTGGGAGCACCGGGGAGCTGTTTTTT. Translating gives CASSLLGSTGELFF.

This clone was found once. The chain joins TRBV30 to TRBJ1-2, with a tentative D call TRBD1 (5 bases). Trimming cost V 8 bases and J 5 bases, with 15 bases left between them. The germline V gene has CDR1 GTSNPN and CDR2 SVGIG (reference sequence). This CDR3 region has 12 residues. This chain's CDR3 is CALHWDLYGYTF. CDR3 DNA sequence: TGTGCCCTCCATTGGGACCTGTATGGCTACACCTTC.

The rearrangement uses TRBV4-1 and TRBJ1-1, with 8 positions matching TRBD1. CDR3 length: 14 amino acids. V lost 3 bases to trimming and J lost 2 bases; unmatched junction nucleotides: 2. The germline V gene encodes CDR1 MGHRA and CDR2 YSYEKL. CDR3 in amino acids: CASSHRGLNTEAFF. The CDR3 DNA is TGCGCCAGCAGCCACAGGGGGCTTAACACTGAAGCTTTCTTT.

The chain employs TRBV19 and TRBJ1-3; the match to TRBD1 covers 8 bases. Germline V CDR1 and CDR2: LNHDA, SQIVND (reference sequence). J gave up 4 bases and V 5 bases, and 10 bases lay outside the gene matches. The CDR3 length is 16 residues. The DNA of the CDR3 is TGTGCCAGTAGTGTGAAACGGACAGGGCAAGGAAACACCATATATTTT. Amino acids: CASSVKRTGQGNTIYF.

The rearrangement uses TRBV6-5 and TRBJ1-1, with a weak D call TRBD1 (5 bases). With 0 bases removed from V and 9 bases from J, the gap between germline ends came to 14 bases. Germline V lookup: CDR1 MNHEY, CDR2 SVGAGI. The CDR3 covers 14 residues. The CDR3: CASSYSGGELKAFF. The DNA of the CDR3 is TGTGCCAGCAGTTACTCCGGGGGGGAGCTCAAAGCTTTCTTT.

The chain joins TRBV7-3 to TRBJ1-1; D gene uncertain. V was shortened by 5 bases and J by 11 bases, with 18 bases between the two germline ends. This CDR3 contains 13 residues. The germline CDR1 and CDR2 sequences are SGHTA and FQGTGA. Written as DNA, the CDR3 is TGTGCCAGCAGCCTTGACTCCGGGAAAACGGCTTTCTTT. Protein: CASSLDSGKTAFF. Full variable domain (remainder filled in from reference TRBV7-3 and TRBJ1-1): GAGVSQTPSNKVTEKGKYVELRCDPISGHTALYWYRQSLGQGPEFLIYFQGTGAADDSGLPNDRFFAVRPEGSVSTLKIQRTERGDSAVYLCASSLDSGKTAFFGQGTRLTVV.

The genes are TRBV4-1 and TRBJ2-1; 9 bases align to TRBD1. CDR3 size: 14 residues. With 0 bases clipped from V and 7 bases from J, the junction kept 1 base outside the gene matches. The germline V gene encodes CDR1 MGHRA and CDR2 YSYEKL. The CDR3 region has the DNA TGCGCCAGCAGCCAAGAACAGGGGGCTAATGAGCAGTTCTTC. Translated: CASSQEQGANEQFF.

This rearrangement joins TRBV16 to TRBJ2-4; D is possibly TRBD2 (5 bases). Trimming cost V 0 bases and J 3 bases, with 9 bases left between them. Germline V gene sequence: CDR1 KGHSY, CDR2 FQNENV. The CDR3 contains 15 residues. This CDR3 reads CASSQSAGSKNIQYF. DNA of the CDR3: TGTGCCAGCAGCCAATCGGCGGGCAGCAAAAACATTCAGTACTTC.

The chain recombines TRBV30 with TRBJ2-3; 9 bases are shared with TRBD2. The V gene end was trimmed by 4 bases and the J gene end by 2 bases; junction bases not matched to a gene: 13. Per germline, CDR1 GTSNPN and CDR2 SVGIG (reference sequence). This CDR3 is 17 amino acids long. CDR3 sequence: CAWNFLAGVRATDTQYF. The CDR3 DNA reads TGTGCCTGGAACTTTTTAGCGGGAGTTCGGGCCACAGATACGCAGTATTTT. Full variable domain (remainder filled in from reference TRBV30 and TRBJ2-3): SQTIHQWPATLVQPVGSPLSLECTVEGTSNPNLYWYRQAAGRGLQLLFYSVGIGQISSEVPQNLSASRPQDRQFILSSKKLLLSDSGFYLCAWNFLAGVRATDTQYFGPGTRLTVL.

V usage is TRBV2 and J usage is TRBJ2-3; D is ambiguous. V lost 10 bases, J lost 6 bases, and 14 bases lay in between. This CDR3 is built from 12 residues. Per germline, CDR1 SNHLY and CDR2 FYNNEI. The CDR3, as DNA: TGTGCCACCCCGGAGAGCAAGGATACGCAGTATTTT. This encodes CATPESKDTQYF.

The V gene is TRBV28, the J gene TRBJ2-3; TRBD2 matches 9 bases. The CDR3 is 16 residues long. With V trimmed by 7 bases and J by 2 bases, 10 bases remained unmatched. CDR1 is MDHEN, CDR2 SYDVKM, per germline. The DNA for the CDR3 is TGTGCCAGCAACCCACGACTAGCGGCAAACACAGATACGCAGTATTTT. Its protein product is CASNPRLAANTDTQYF.

The chain recombines TRBV15 with TRBJ2-1; 9 bases map to TRBD1. Trimming cost V 1 base and J 0 bases; bases outside gene matches: 7. The CDR3 is made up of 18 amino acids. From germline, CDR1 is LNHNV and CDR2 YYDKDF (reference sequence). For the CDR3, the DNA is TGTGCCACCAGCAGAGTCCGGACAGGGGTCGCCTCCTACAATGAGCAGTTCTTC. Encoded protein: CATSRVRTGVASYNEQFF.

This clone occurred once. As DNA, the CDR3 is TGTGCCAGCAGTAAGGAGAACACTGAAGCTTTCTTT. Translation gives CASSKENTEAFF. This chain links TRBV25-1 with TRBJ1-1, with D hard to call. The ends were cut back, 5 bases at V and 1 base at J, with 5 bases in the middle. CDR1 MGHDK and CDR2 SYGVNS come from the germline V gene. This CDR3 contains 12 residues.